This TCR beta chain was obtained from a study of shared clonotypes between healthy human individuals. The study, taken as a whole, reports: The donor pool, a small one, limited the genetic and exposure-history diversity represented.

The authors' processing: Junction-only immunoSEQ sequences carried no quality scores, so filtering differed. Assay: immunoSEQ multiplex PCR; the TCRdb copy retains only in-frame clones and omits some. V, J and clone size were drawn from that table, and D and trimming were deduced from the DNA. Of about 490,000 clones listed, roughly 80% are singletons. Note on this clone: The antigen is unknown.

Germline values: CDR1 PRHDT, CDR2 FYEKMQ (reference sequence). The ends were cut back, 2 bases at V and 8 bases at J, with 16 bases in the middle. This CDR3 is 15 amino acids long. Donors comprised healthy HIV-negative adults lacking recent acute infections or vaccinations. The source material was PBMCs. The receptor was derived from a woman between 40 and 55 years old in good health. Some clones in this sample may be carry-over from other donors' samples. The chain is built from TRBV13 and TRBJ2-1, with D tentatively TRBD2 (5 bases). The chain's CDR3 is CASSLLRASGDEQFF. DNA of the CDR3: TGTGCCAGCAGCTTACTGAGGGCGAGCGGCGATGAGCAGTTCTTC.